The clone carrying this TCR beta chain was picked up one time. The data belong to a study of control samples from healthy donors and cancer patients. Clones were read by immunoSEQ multiplex PCR, and TCRdb kept only the in-frame ones, dropping some. The sample contains roughly 90,000 clones, approximately 95% of which appear only once. The sequence was collected from a woman aged 25 to 39 in good health. The sequenced sample was blood.

CDR3 nucleotide sequence: TGTGCCAGCAGCCACAGGTCAGAGACCCAGTACTTC. It encodes CASSHRSETQYF. The J gene is TRBJ2-5, the V gene TRBV13, with D possibly matching TRBD1 (5 bases). Between the trimmed V and J ends, which lost 5 bases and 4 bases, there was a span of 8 bases. Germline CDR1 reads PRHDT; CDR2 reads FYEKMQ (reference sequence). The CDR3 length is 12 residues. Using reference TRBV13 and TRBJ2-5 for the parts outside the CDR3, the full variable domain is AAGVIQSPRHLIKEKRETATLKCYPIPRHDTVYWYQQGPGQDPQFLISFYEKMQSDKGSIPDRFSAQQFSDYHSELNMSSLELGDSALYFCASSHRSETQYFGPGTRLLVL.